One sample yielded the 27 T cell receptor beta chains listed below, sequenced in a study of beta chain features in type 1 diabetes. Sequenced material consisted of expressed TCRB transcripts (all of the isolated RNA was reverse transcribed). Clones were read by immunoSEQ multiplex PCR, and TCRdb kept only the in-frame ones, dropping some. The table shows 300,000 to 400,000 clones, with approximately 8% occurring only once. Input material: central memory CD4+ T cells from blood. The receptors here all came from a woman between 18 and 29 years old in good health.

This clone showed up just a few times. V is TRBV7-8 and J is TRBJ1-1; no firm D call. This CDR3 contains 13 residues. Deletions cut 3 bases from V and 6 bases from J, with 11 bases between. Per germline, CDR1 SGHVS and CDR2 FQNEAQ. The CDR3 nucleotides read TGTGCCAGCAGCTTCGAAAGGACCGCTGAAGCTTTCTTT. Its translation is CASSFERTAEAFF.

This chain uses TRBV9 with TRBJ2-2, with D possibly being TRBD1 (6 bases). V lost 2 bases and J lost 0, with 20 bases in between. The CDR3 length is 19 residues. Germline V gene lookup returns CDR1 SGDLS and CDR2 YYNGEE. The CDR3 coding sequence is TGTGCCAGCAGCGTCGCCAGGGGCAGGGGAAATCCGAACACCGGGGAGCTGTTTTTT. Protein product: CASSVARGRGNPNTGELFF. The variable domain in full, completed from reference TRBV9 and TRBJ2-2, reads DSGVTQTPKHLITATGQRVTLRCSPRSGDLSVYWYQQSLDQGLQFLIQYYNGEERAKGNILERFSAQQFPDLHSELNLSSLELGDSALYFCASSVARGRGNPNTGELFFGEGSRLTVL.

The V and J genes are TRBV7-9 and TRBJ1-2, with 8 bases matching TRBD1. The CDR3 contains 16 residues. The V gene's germline CDR1 is SEHNR and CDR2 FQNEAQ (reference sequence). V shed 1 base, J shed 2 bases, and the junction held 6 bases outside the gene matches. CDR3: CASSLGGQGENYGYTF. Written as DNA, the CDR3 is TGTGCCAGCAGCTTAGGAGGACAGGGCGAAAACTATGGCTACACCTTC.

This clone was counted at least ten times. Within the sample, other DNA sequences also encode this same CDR3. The rearrangement joins TRBV5-6 to TRBJ1-1; D gene ambiguous. The length of the CDR3 is 13 residues. CDR1 is SGHDT, CDR2 YYEEEE, per germline. The V and J ends lost 0 bases and 4 bases respectively, with 7 bases between them. The CDR3 DNA reads TGTGCCAGCAGCTTGGGCCGGGGCACTGAAGCTTTCTTT. Amino acid sequence: CASSLGRGTEAFF.

This clone was counted ten times or more. The chain has TRBV2 and TRBJ2-1; a possible D gene is TRBD2 (5 bases). V was shortened by 5 bases and J by 4 bases, with 6 bases between the two germline ends. Germline assignment: CDR1 SNHLY and CDR2 FYNNEI. This CDR3 comprises 12 residues. The CDR3 reads CASSTGYNEQFF. The CDR3 DNA sequence: TGTGCCAGCAGTACGGGGTACAATGAGCAGTTCTTC. The variable domain in full, with the rest retrieved from reference TRBV2 and TRBJ2-1, is EPEVTQTPSHQVTQMGQEVILRCVPISNHLYFYWYRQILGQKVEFLVSFYNNEISEKSEIFDDQFSVERPDGSNFTLKIRSTKLEDSAMYFCASSTGYNEQFFGPGTRLTVL.

This clone showed up just a few times. The rearrangement joins TRBV14 to TRBJ1-5; the D is unclear. The CDR3 is 14 residues long. V lost 1 base to trimming and J lost 2 bases, with 6 bases between them. Germline-derived CDR1 and CDR2 are SGHDN and FVKESK. The CDR3 loop reads CASSQGRGNQPQHF. CDR3 bases: TGTGCCAGCAGCCAAGGAAGGGGCAATCAGCCCCAGCATTTT.

This chain uses TRBV6-6 with TRBJ2-7, with D possibly being TRBD1 (5 bases). This CDR3 comprises 14 residues. V dropped 7 bases and J dropped 6 bases, with 19 bases sitting between them. Germline CDR1 reads MNHNY; CDR2 reads SVGAGI (reference sequence). The CDR3 DNA reads TGTGCCAGCACCGTAGGGGTCGAATCTGGCGAGCAGTACTTC. Translation gives CASTVGVESGEQYF.

The J gene is TRBJ2-5, the V gene TRBV7-9; D might be TRBD2 (6 bases). In germline, CDR1 is SEHNR, CDR2 FQNEAQ (reference sequence). The CDR3 totals 15 residues. Trimming removed 2 bases at V and 2 bases at J, with 12 bases between. The CDR3 region has the DNA TGTGCCAGCAGCTTACAGGGAGGCTATCAAGAGACCCAGTACTTC. Its protein is CASSLQGGYQETQYF.

Comment on this clone: This clone may be a read error of a much larger clone one base away. This chain uses TRBV2 with TRBJ1-1; a weak D match, TRBD1 (5 bases). Germline V gene data show CDR1 as SNHLY and CDR2 as FYNNEI. This CDR3 contains 13 residues. The V end lost 6 bases, the J end lost 2 bases, and 10 bases lay between the germline ends. CDR3 region: CASSSDKNTEAFF. The CDR3 DNA reads TGTGCCAGCAGCTCGGACAAAAACACTGAAGCTTTCTTT. Together with reference TRBV2 and TRBJ1-1, the CDR3 gives the full variable domain: EPEVTQTPSHQVTQMGQEVILRCVPISNHLYFYWYRQILGQKVEFLVSFYNNEISEKSEIFDDQFSVERPDGSNFTLKIRSTKLEDSAMYFCASSSDKNTEAFFGQGTRLTVV.

The rearrangement uses TRBV27 and TRBJ1-1; TRBD1 agrees at 7 bases. Trimming removed 5 bases from V and 1 base from J; junction bases left unmatched: 4. Germline CDR1 MNHEY, CDR2 SMNVEV (reference sequence). This CDR3 has 14 amino acids. The CDR3 nucleotides read TGTGCCAGCAGTCCAGGGGACAGGAACACTGAAGCTTTCTTT. Amino acids: CASSPGDRNTEAFF.

The rearrangement uses TRBV28 and TRBJ2-1, with 7 nucleotides matching TRBD2. The ends lost 5 bases at V and 7 bases at J; junction bases unmatched: 5. The length of the CDR3 is 13 residues. Germline lookup yields CDR1 MDHEN and CDR2 SYDVKM. The DNA for the CDR3 is TGTGCCAGCAGTCTGACTAGCCTAAATGAGCAGTTCTTC. Its translation: CASSLTSLNEQFF.

This clone was observed a few times. The junction and the germline gene differ at one end; a read error may be behind it. The chain recombines TRBV9 with TRBJ2-7; D is ambiguous. CDR1 and CDR2 (germline): SGDLS, YYNGEE. There are 12 residues in the CDR3. CDR3 bases: TGTACCAGCAGCAAGGACTCCTACGAGCAGTACTTC. This codes for CTSSKDSYEQYF.

This sequence joins TRBV15 and TRBJ2-1; D call uncertain. Trimming took 0 bases from V and 11 from J, leaving 11 bases between them. There are 13 residues in the CDR3. The germline V gene has CDR1 LNHNV and CDR2 YYDKDF (reference sequence). CDR3: CATSRDVKNQQFF. In DNA, the CDR3 is TGTGCCACCAGCAGAGATGTTAAGAATCAGCAGTTCTTC.

This chain links TRBV19 with TRBJ2-6, with TRBD1 identical over 9 bases. The CDR3 extends over 18 amino acids. The germline V gene encodes CDR1 LNHDA and CDR2 SQIVND (reference sequence). V lost 5 bases to trimming and J lost 0 bases; unmatched junction nucleotides: 8. The CDR3 DNA reads TGTGCCAGTAGTGGTCGGACAGGGGCCGTCTCTGGGGCCAACGTCCTGACTTTC. This encodes CASSGRTGAVSGANVLTF. Full variable domain (outside the CDR3, taken from reference TRBV19 and TRBJ2-6): DGGITQSPKYLFRKEGQNVTLSCEQNLNHDAMYWYRQDPGQGLRLIYYSQIVNDFQKGDIAEGYSVSREKKESFPLTVTSAQKNPTAFYLCASSGRTGAVSGANVLTFGAGSRLTVL.

A remark on this clone: Other nucleotide sequences in the sample specify the same CDR3. This chain uses TRBV28 with TRBJ2-5, with TRBD1 identical over 10 bases. This CDR3 is built from 13 residues. Germline CDR1 MDHEN, CDR2 SYDVKM. With 6 bases clipped from V and 5 bases from J, the junction kept 3 bases outside the gene matches. The CDR3 is CASSSGQGETQYF. In nucleotides, the CDR3 is TGTGCCAGCAGCTCGGGACAGGGGGAGACCCAGTACTTC.

The V gene is TRBV18, the J gene TRBJ2-1, with 11 bases aligning to TRBD2. V dropped 6 bases and J dropped 7; count of bases not matched to a gene: 8. Germline V gene lookup returns CDR1 KGHSH and CDR2 LQKENI. The CDR3 runs to 15 residues. CDR3 region: CASSTGTSGINEQFF. CDR3 DNA sequence: TGTGCCAGCTCTACCGGGACTAGCGGAATAAATGAGCAGTTCTTC.

The V call is TRBV19, the J call TRBJ2-3; no definite D call. The CDR3 contains 13 residues. Germline values: CDR1 LNHDA, CDR2 SQIVND (reference sequence). V shed 3 bases and J shed 3 bases, with 7 bases lying between them. The CDR3 region is CASSIRQTDTQYF. The CDR3 DNA is TGTGCCAGTAGTATTCGGCAGACAGATACGCAGTATTTT.

This clone showed up many times. The V and J genes are TRBV28 and TRBJ2-3; TRBD2 matches 7 bases. V was clipped by 4 bases and J by 2 bases; unmatched bases: 9. The CDR3 extends over 16 amino acids. The V gene's germline CDR1 is MDHEN and CDR2 SYDVKM. The CDR3 bases are TGTGCCAGCAGTTCTCCTAAGACTAGCTCCACAGATACGCAGTATTTT. Its protein product is CASSSPKTSSTDTQYF.

This clone has only a few counts. The chain recombines TRBV19 with TRBJ2-2; TRBD1 matches at 8 bases. After removal of 4 bases from V and 8 bases from J, the junction contained 6 bases not matched to a gene. CDR1 LNHDA and CDR2 SQIVND come from the germline V gene (reference sequence). The CDR3 consists of 14 residues. The CDR3 loop reads CASSNGDRLGELFF. CDR3 coding DNA: TGTGCCAGTAGTAATGGGGACAGGCTGGGGGAGCTGTTTTTT. The full variable domain, rest sourced from reference TRBV19 and TRBJ2-2, is DGGITQSPKYLFRKEGQNVTLSCEQNLNHDAMYWYRQDPGQGLRLIYYSQIVNDFQKGDIAEGYSVSREKKESFPLTVTSAQKNPTAFYLCASSNGDRLGELFFGEGSRLTVL.

The rearrangement joins TRBV30 to TRBJ2-3, with TRBD2 matching over 7 bases. CDR3 length: 14 amino acids. The V segment lost 0 bases and the J segment 4 bases; nucleotides outside the gene matches: 4. CDR1 and CDR2 from the germline V gene are GTSNPN and SVGIG (reference sequence). CDR3 nucleotide sequence: TGTGCCTGGAGTGTACCGGGAGGCCCAGATACGCAGTATTTT. The encoded protein is CAWSVPGGPDTQYF.

In its sample, this clone was seen a few times. V and J are TRBV5-1 and TRBJ2-2; D gene unclear. Between the trimmed V and J ends, which lost 4 bases and 4 bases, there was a span of 17 bases. CDR1 and CDR2 from the germline V gene are SGHRS and YFSETQ. The CDR3 has 16 residues. Written as DNA, the CDR3 is TGCGCCAGCAGCGGCCTAGTCGGAGTAGGCACCGGGGAGCTGTTTTTT. As protein: CASSGLVGVGTGELFF.

This clone was detected ten times or more. This chain uses TRBV27 with TRBJ2-7; 10 bases line up with TRBD2. V was pared by 2 bases and J by 5 bases, with 6 bases of the junction left unmatched. CDR1 and CDR2 (germline): MNHEY, SMNVEV (reference sequence). The CDR3 is 15 amino acids. CDR3 nucleotides: TGTGCCAGCAGTTTACGAGCGGGAGGGCCGAACGAGCAGTACTTC. Translation: CASSLRAGGPNEQYF.

This clone was observed at least ten times. This chain links TRBV23-1 with TRBJ2-7; unclear D gene. TRBV23-1 is an ORF, and what it does is uncertain. This CDR3 region has 15 residues. Trimming took off 0 bases at V and 3 bases at J, with 12 bases between the two ends. CDR3 sequence reads: CASSQSWVPNYEQYF. The CDR3 nucleotides read TGCGCCAGCAGTCAATCTTGGGTCCCAAACTACGAGCAGTACTTC.

This clone appeared a few times. The genes are TRBV29-1 and TRBJ2-1; perhaps TRBD2 as D (5 bases). V was pared by 1 base and J by 2 bases, with 15 bases between. Germline CDR1 and CDR2: SQVTM and ANQGSEA. CDR3 length: 16 amino acids. This chain's CDR3 is CSVEGNQDSPYNEQFF. The CDR3, as DNA: TGCAGCGTTGAAGGTAATCAGGACTCGCCCTACAATGAGCAGTTCTTC.

The table lists this clone with a few counts. The V gene is TRBV6-5, the J gene TRBJ1-2, with D uncertain. CDR1 MNHEY and CDR2 SVGAGI come from the germline V gene. Trimming took 7 bases from V and 3 from J, leaving 9 bases between them. The CDR3 runs to 12 residues. DNA for the CDR3: TGTGCCAGCACCGCCGGGGACTATGGCTACACCTTC. Protein: CASTAGDYGYTF.

This sequence joins TRBV9 and TRBJ2-3; D is ambiguous. The germline gives CDR1 SGDLS, CDR2 YYNGEE. V was pared by 1 base and J by 0 bases, with 3 bases between. The CDR3 is made up of 13 amino acids. This CDR3 is CASSVMSTDTQYF. CDR3 DNA: TGTGCCAGCAGCGTAATGAGCACAGATACGCAGTATTTT.

The table lists this clone with a few counts. The rearrangement links TRBV29-1 to TRBJ2-7, with D tentatively TRBD2 (5 bases). V was cut by 4 bases and J by 7 bases, with 11 bases left in between. This CDR3 comprises 11 residues. Germline loops: CDR1 SQVTM, CDR2 ANQGSEA. The CDR3 bases are TGCAGCGTTGTGCTAGCTACGGAGCAGTACTTC. Translation: CSVVLATEQYF.